The 22 T cell receptor beta chains reported below all come from one sample, sequenced in a study of identical twins. One entry per CDR3 protein results from TCRdb running MiXCR on the 5' RACE reads. The sample has about 920,000 distinct CDR3 sequences; roughly an eighth are singletons. These data also featured in a second study, about yellow fever vaccine responses in identical twins.

Sequencing used PBMCs. These receptors all come from a woman aged 18-29 years in good health.

The chain recombines TRBV4-1 with TRBJ1-1, with D unclear. Germline CDR1 is MGHRA and CDR2 is YSYEKL. The CDR3 is made up of 13 amino acids. Trimming removed 0 bases from V and 4 bases from J, with 6 bases in between. The CDR3 protein is CASSQDHGTEAFF. CDR3 sequence (DNA): TGCGCCAGCAGCCAAGATCATGGCACTGAAGCTTTCTTT.

This chain joins TRBV29-1 and TRBJ1-1, with D uncertain. This CDR3 is built from 14 residues. The germline V and J ends were trimmed by 3 bases and 6 bases, with 17 bases remaining between them. Germline V gene sequence: CDR1 SQVTM, CDR2 ANQGSEA. The CDR3 DNA is TGCAGCGTTGATTCGGGCCTAAAGGGCGCTGAAGCTTTCTTT. It codes for CSVDSGLKGAEAFF.

This clonotype was seen a handful of times. The gene calls are TRBV4-2 and TRBJ2-7; possibly TRBD1 or TRBD2 for D (5 bases each). Germline V CDR1 and CDR2: LGHNA, YNFKEQ. The CDR3 loop spans 16 amino acids. Trimming removed 0 bases from V and 2 bases from J, with 14 bases in between. The CDR3, as DNA: TGTGCCAGCAGCCAAGATCCCGGGACCTTAACCTACGAGCAGTACTTC. It specifies CASSQDPGTLTYEQYF.

This clonotype occurred many times. The V call is TRBV4-1, the J call TRBJ2-1, with D maybe TRBD2 (6 bases). Trimming removed 0 bases from V and 4 bases from J, with 13 bases in between. Germline assignment: CDR1 MGHRA and CDR2 YSYEKL. The CDR3 covers 16 residues. In DNA form, the CDR3 reads TGCGCCAGCAGCCAAGAGCTAGCGCAAAGGTACAATGAGCAGTTCTTC. Its protein product is CASSQELAQRYNEQFF.

This clonotype was detected a few times. The rearrangement uses TRBV6-1 and TRBJ2-6, with D unresolved. V was shortened by 4 bases and J by 4 bases, with 5 bases between the two germline ends. The germline CDR1 and CDR2 sequences are MNHNS and SASEGT. This CDR3 contains 13 residues. CDR3 loop: CASSGFGANVLTF. DNA of the CDR3: TGTGCCAGCAGTGGGTTCGGGGCCAACGTCCTGACTTTC.

The rearrangement links TRBV12-5 to TRBJ2-1; 9 positions match TRBD2. Germline CDR1 and CDR2: LGHNT and FRNRAP. The CDR3 loop spans 19 amino acids. The ends lost 1 base at V and 7 bases at J; junction bases unmatched: 17. This CDR3 reads CASGLGLKGETSGLNEQFF. CDR3 in DNA: TGTGCTAGTGGTTTGGGTCTCAAAGGTGAGACTAGCGGACTTAATGAGCAGTTCTTC.

V and J are TRBV7-6 and TRBJ2-1; D gene ambiguous. The V gene lost 5 bases and the J gene lost 7 bases, with 12 bases spanning the gap. The CDR3 sequence is 13 residues long. Germline V gives CDR1 SGHVS, CDR2 FNYEAQ. CDR3 in DNA: TGTGCCAGCAGCCTCACTCATGAAAATGAGCAGTTCTTC. It codes for CASSLTHENEQFF.

This clonotype has ten or more counts. This rearrangement joins TRBV6-2 or TRBV6-3 to TRBJ2-1, with 8 bases matching TRBD1. The germline V gene encodes CDR1 MNHEY and CDR2 SVGEGT. This CDR3 is built from 16 residues. Losses at the gene ends were 2 bases for V and 8 bases for J; bases not matched to a gene: 11. The CDR3 nucleotides read TGTGCCAGCAGTTACGTCCCACAGGGGGGACGGGATGAGCAGTTCTTC. Amino acids: CASSYVPQGGRDEQFF.

About this clonotype: This may come from a read error, since a much larger clone is one base off. This chain links TRBV7-9 with TRBJ2-5; 8 bases are a match to TRBD1. The CDR3 spans 15 residues. The germline V gene has CDR1 SEHNR and CDR2 FQNEAQ (reference sequence). The CDR3 loop reads CASSLPGQAQETQHF. In DNA, the CDR3 is TGTGCCAGCAGCTTACCGGGACAGGCCCAAGAGACCCAGCACTTC.

In its sample, this clonotype was seen many times. One end of the junction fails to match germline, which may point to a read error. The rearrangement uses TRBV4-1 and TRBJ2-1, with 9 bases fitting TRBD2. The CDR3 runs to 16 residues. Looked up from germline, CDR1 is MGHRA and CDR2 is YSYEKL. The CDR3: CASRQEASGTHNEQFF. The CDR3 nucleotides are TGCGCCAGCAGACAAGAGGCTAGCGGGACCCACAATGAGCAGTTCTTC.

V gene TRBV20-1 combines with J gene TRBJ2-5; D possibly corresponds to TRBD1 (6 bases). This CDR3 region has 12 residues. CDR1 is DFQATT and CDR2 is SNEGSKA in the germline V gene (reference sequence). With 6 bases removed from V and 4 bases from J, the gap between germline ends came to 12 bases. The CDR3 nucleotides are TGCAGTGCACAAGGACAGCTAGAGACCCAGTACTTC. Its protein product is CSAQGQLETQYF.

In this sample, this clonotype turned up a few times. The rearrangement links TRBV20-1 to TRBJ2-2, with unresolved D. CDR1 and CDR2 from the germline V gene are DFQATT and SNEGSKA (reference sequence). The CDR3 covers 16 residues. V was shortened by 3 bases and J by 4 bases, with 18 bases between the two germline ends. CDR3 DNA sequence: TGCAGTGCTAGGGACCTCTGGGGTTCGGGCACCGGGGAGCTGTTTTTT. Translating gives CSARDLWGSGTGELFF.

This clonotype was found a few times. This chain links TRBV20-1 with TRBJ2-7, with unresolved D. CDR3 length: 14 residues. From germline, CDR1 is DFQATT and CDR2 SNEGSKA (reference sequence). V lost 3 bases and J 2 bases, leaving 14 bases between the germline ends. The DNA for the CDR3 is TGCAGTGCTAGGTCCTGGGCTTATACCTACGAGCAGTACTTC. It is translated as CSARSWAYTYEQYF.

This clonotype was seen at least ten times. The chain recombines TRBV12-3 or TRBV12-4 with TRBJ1-5, with 8 bases lining up with TRBD1. The CDR3 is made up of 15 amino acids. V dropped 6 bases and J dropped 6; count of bases not matched to a gene: 10. The CDR3: CASRTFGQGRQPQHF. The CDR3 DNA follows: TGTGCCAGCAGGACTTTTGGACAGGGACGTCAGCCCCAGCATTTT.

V gene TRBV19 combines with J gene TRBJ1-2; 9 nucleotides agree with TRBD1. J gave up 5 bases and V 8 bases, and 6 bases lay outside the gene matches. CDR1 and CDR2 from the germline V gene are LNHDA and SQIVND (reference sequence). The CDR3 is 13 residues long. CDR3 region: CASARDREYGYTF. The CDR3 coding sequence is TGTGCCAGTGCAAGGGACAGGGAATATGGCTACACCTTC.

The chain employs TRBV20-1 and TRBJ2-7, with 10 nucleotides matching TRBD1. The ends lost 6 bases at V and 5 bases at J; junction bases unmatched: 7. Germline CDR1 DFQATT, CDR2 SNEGSKA (reference sequence). CDR3 length: 13 amino acids. Here the CDR3 reads CSAPTTGGHEQYV. The CDR3 DNA is TGCAGTGCGCCGACGACAGGGGGCCACGAGCAGTACGTC.

This clonotype was seen only a few times. The rearrangement uses TRBV28 and TRBJ2-2; 8 nucleotides align to TRBD2. Per the germline V gene, CDR1 is MDHEN and CDR2 is SYDVKM. Trimming took 3 bases from V and 11 from J; bases not matched to a gene: 5. CDR3 length: 13 amino acids. The CDR3 spells CASSLAGGLELFF. Here the CDR3 DNA reads TGTGCCAGCAGTTTGGCGGGAGGTCTTGAGCTGTTTTTT. Full variable domain (outside the CDR3, taken from reference TRBV28 and TRBJ2-2): DVKVTQSSRYLVKRTGEKVFLECVQDMDHENMFWYRQDPGLGLRLIYFSYDVKMKEKGDIPEGYSVSREKKERFSLILESASTNQTSMYLCASSLAGGLELFFGEGSRLTVL.

This clonotype was recorded at least ten times. V usage is TRBV24-1 and J usage is TRBJ2-2; 10 bases agree with TRBD2. Germline values: CDR1 KGHDR, CDR2 SFDVKD. The CDR3 spans 18 residues. V gave up 1 base and J gave up 4 bases; unmatched junction bases: 8. For the CDR3, the DNA is TGTGCCACCAGTGATTTTCAGCGGGGGGGCCGTAGCACCGGGGAGCTGTTTTTT. Translation: CATSDFQRGGRSTGELFF.

The rearrangement joins TRBV3-1 to TRBJ2-3; TRBD2 matches 11 bases. J gave up 3 bases and V 6 bases, and 8 bases lay outside the gene matches. Germline V gene lookup returns CDR1 LGHDT and CDR2 YNNKEL (reference sequence). This CDR3 spans 16 amino acids. The CDR3 DNA sequence: TGTGCCAGCAGAGGGACTAGCGGAGAAATTACAGATACGCAGTATTTT. It translates to CASRGTSGEITDTQYF.

This clonotype was counted only a few times. V gene TRBV15 combines with J gene TRBJ1-2; a weak D match, TRBD1 (6 bases). The CDR3 loop spans 16 amino acids. Trimming pared 8 bases from V and 1 base from J, leaving 20 bases between. Germline CDR1 is LNHNV and CDR2 is YYDKDF (reference sequence). The CDR3 coding sequence is TGTGCCACCCGCACTGGGCAGGGGAAAAATAACTATGGCTACACCTTC. This translates into CATRTGQGKNNYGYTF.

The chain carries TRBV7-9 and TRBJ2-7, with D hard to call. The germline gives CDR1 SEHNR, CDR2 FQNEAQ (reference sequence). The length of the CDR3 is 14 residues. V was pared by 3 bases and J by 4 bases, with 13 bases between. Written as DNA, the CDR3 is TGTGCCAGCAGCTTGACTGGGCCGGCATACGAGCAGTACGTC. Translating it yields CASSLTGPAYEQYV.

This clonotype was counted between two and nine times. This rearrangement joins TRBV10-3 to TRBJ2-7, with 8 bases that match TRBD2. V trimming: 6 bases; J trimming: 0 bases; junction bases outside the gene matches: 4. This CDR3 is 14 amino acids long. CDR1 ENHRY and CDR2 SYGVKD come from the germline V gene. The CDR3 region is CAIRTGTSSYEQYF. Written as DNA, the CDR3 is TGTGCCATCAGAACCGGGACTAGCTCCTACGAGCAGTACTTC.